This passage covers 21 T cell receptor beta chains from one sample sequenced in a study of PD-1 blockade in classical Hodgkin lymphoma. Libraries were prepared by immunoSEQ multiplex PCR; TCRdb keeps only in-frame clonotypes and omits some of them. Here the sample spans some 100,000 clones, roughly 92% being singletons. After autologous stem cell transplantation all patients relapsed, and prior brentuximab vedotin exposure differed between cohorts. Specimen: peripheral blood mononuclear cells (PBMCs), collected at baseline. The source is a human donor with classical Hodgkin lymphoma.

This clone was detected only a few times. The genes are TRBV28 and TRBJ2-5; unclear D gene. Trimming removed 4 bases at V and 5 bases at J, with 5 bases between. The CDR3 covers 11 residues. Germline CDR1 MDHEN, CDR2 SYDVKM. The CDR3 region is CASSSGETQYF. CDR3 in DNA: TGTGCCAGCAGTTCCGGGGAGACCCAGTACTTC.

The genes are TRBV5-4 and TRBJ1-4; D remains ambiguous. V lost 4 bases and J 0 bases, leaving 10 bases between the germline ends. Germline CDR1 is SGHNT and CDR2 is YYREEE (reference sequence). This CDR3 contains 15 residues. The DNA of the CDR3 is TGTGCCAGCAGCGCCAACAGAGCAACTAATGAAAAACTGTTTTTT. It translates to CASSANRATNEKLFF.

The chain employs TRBV27 and TRBJ2-1; 8 bases fit TRBD1. Germline CDR1 and CDR2: MNHEY and SMNVEV (reference sequence). V was clipped by 5 bases and J by 6 bases; unmatched bases: 3. The CDR3 sequence is 13 residues long. Here the CDR3 DNA reads TGTGCCAGCAGTAACACAGGGGGCAATGAGCAGTTCTTC. Translation gives CASSNTGGNEQFF.

This chain joins TRBV6-5 and TRBJ2-5; 9 nucleotides line up with TRBD2. The CDR3 consists of 15 residues. Trimming took 6 bases from V and 2 from J; bases not matched to a gene: 7. The germline CDR1 and CDR2 sequences are MNHEY and SVGAGI. CDR3 in DNA: TGTGCCAGCAGCCGTAGCGGGAGACGGCAAGAGACCCAGTACTTC. Translating gives CASSRSGRRQETQYF.

The CDR3 is CASSLSWDEKLFF. The CDR3 region has the DNA TGTGCCAGCAGTTTATCGTGGGATGAAAAACTGTTTTTT. V is TRBV27 and J is TRBJ1-4; D is ambiguous. The CDR3 spans 13 residues. Germline CDR1 is MNHEY and CDR2 is SMNVEV (reference sequence). V lost 0 bases and J 6 bases, leaving 5 bases between the germline ends.

The rearrangement uses TRBV6-5 and TRBJ1-2; D possibly corresponds to TRBD1 (6 bases). V lost 4 bases and J lost 3, with 9 bases in between. CDR3 length: 13 residues. Per the germline V gene, CDR1 is MNHEY and CDR2 is SVGAGI. For the CDR3, the DNA is TGTGCCAGCAGTTGGTACAGGGACTATGGCTACACCTTC. Its translation: CASSWYRDYGYTF.

This clone was recorded only once. The genes are TRBV6-1 and TRBJ1-1; D unresolved. Trimming took off 10 bases at V and 6 bases at J, with 9 bases between the two ends. The CDR3 runs 10 residues. CDR1 and CDR2 from the germline V gene are MNHNS and SASEGT. The DNA of the CDR3 is TGTGCCATCGCAAGGTCTGAAGCTTTCTTT. Its translation is CAIARSEAFF.

This chain links TRBV5-5 with TRBJ1-1, with TRBD1 matching over 9 bases. Germline CDR1 reads SGHKS; CDR2 reads YYEKEE (reference sequence). Unmatched junction bases numbered 9, after V lost 4 bases and J lost 5 bases. This CDR3 is built from 15 residues. CDR3 in DNA: TGTGCCAGCAGCCCCCAACAGGGGGCTATGACTGAAGCTTTCTTT. Amino acids: CASSPQQGAMTEAFF. Full variable domain (outside the CDR3, taken from reference TRBV5-5 and TRBJ1-1): DAGVTQSPTHLIKTRGQQVTLRCSPISGHKSVSWYQQVLGQGPQFIFQYYEKEERGRGNFPDRFSARQFPNYSSELNVNALLLGDSALYLCASSPQQGAMTEAFFGQGTRLTVV.

This chain connects TRBV18 to TRBJ2-4, with TRBD1 identical over 8 bases. CDR3 length: 14 amino acids. Germline V gene sequence: CDR1 KGHSH, CDR2 LQKENI. The ends lost 3 bases at V and 9 bases at J; junction bases unmatched: 7. The CDR3 sequence: CASSPGQGGGIQYF. CDR3 nucleotides: TGTGCCAGCTCACCTGGACAGGGAGGCGGCATTCAGTACTTC. Variable domain in full (rest from reference TRBV18 and TRBJ2-4): NAGVMQNPRHLVRRRGQEARLRCSPMKGHSHVYWYRQLPEEGLKFMVYLQKENIIDESGMPKERFSAEFPKEGPSILRIQQVVRGDSAAYFCASSPGQGGGIQYFGAGTRLSVL.

This clone appeared a single time. The V gene is TRBV11-2, the J gene TRBJ2-6; 7 positions match TRBD2. Germline CDR1 and CDR2: SGHAT and FQNNGV. The CDR3 extends over 13 amino acids. V lost 4 bases, J lost 13 bases, and 7 bases stayed unmatched. In DNA form, the CDR3 reads TGTGCCAGCAGCTCCGGGGGGAGCAGGGTCCTGACTTTC. Residues: CASSSGGSRVLTF.

This clone was seen a handful of times. J is TRBJ1-5 and V is TRBV19, with D possibly TRBD1 on 6 matching bases. Germline CDR1 LNHDA, CDR2 SQIVND (reference sequence). The CDR3 covers 14 residues. Trimming pared 2 bases from V and 7 bases from J, leaving 12 bases between. CDR3 sequence (DNA): TGTGCCAGTAGTATACCAGGGGAGGGCCAGCCCCAGCATTTT. Amino acid sequence: CASSIPGEGQPQHF.

The chain recombines TRBV5-1 with TRBJ2-1; D is possibly TRBD1 (5 bases). This CDR3 contains 17 residues. Germline-derived CDR1 and CDR2 are SGHRS and YFSETQ. Trimming took off 0 bases at V and 1 base at J, with 14 bases between the two ends. CDR3 coding DNA: TGCGCCAGCAGCTTGGGCGGTGGCAGGGTATCCTACAATGAGCAGTTCTTC. It translates to CASSLGGGRVSYNEQFF.

The chain recombines TRBV5-4 with TRBJ2-3; 7 bases are a match to TRBD2. The CDR3 loop spans 15 amino acids. From germline, CDR1 is SGHNT and CDR2 YYREEE (reference sequence). Trimming took 6 bases from V and 4 from J; bases not matched to a gene: 11. CDR3 in amino acids: CASNLAEVGPDTQYF. CDR3 in DNA: TGTGCCAGCAATCTAGCGGAGGTGGGTCCAGATACGCAGTATTTT.

This clone has only one observation. The genes are TRBV19 and TRBJ2-2, with D hard to call. CDR1 is LNHDA, CDR2 SQIVND, per germline (reference sequence). The ends were cut back, 7 bases at V and 0 bases at J, with 9 bases in the middle. The CDR3 consists of 14 residues. As DNA, the CDR3 is TGTGCCAGTAAGTCCGCGTCGAACACCGGGGAGCTGTTTTTT. Translation: CASKSASNTGELFF. The full variable domain, its missing parts supplied by reference TRBV19 and TRBJ2-2, is DGGITQSPKYLFRKEGQNVTLSCEQNLNHDAMYWYRQDPGQGLRLIYYSQIVNDFQKGDIAEGYSVSREKKESFPLTVTSAQKNPTAFYLCASKSASNTGELFFGEGSRLTVL.

The rearrangement links TRBV18 to TRBJ2-7; a weak D match, TRBD2 (6 bases). In germline, CDR1 is KGHSH, CDR2 LQKENI. This CDR3 has 13 amino acids. The V and J ends lost 7 bases and 4 bases respectively, with 14 bases between them. The CDR3 reads CASFGGVQYEQYF. DNA for the CDR3: TGTGCCAGCTTCGGGGGAGTACAGTACGAGCAGTACTTC.

This clone turned up a few times. For the CDR3, the DNA is TGTGCCAGCAGCTCGGCCACTGAAGCTTTCTTT. It yields the protein CASSSATEAFF. This sequence joins TRBV5-4 and TRBJ1-1; D is unresolved. V dropped 3 bases and J dropped 4 bases, with 4 bases sitting between them. Germline loops: CDR1 SGHNT, CDR2 YYREEE (reference sequence). The CDR3 has 11 residues.

The V gene is TRBV27, the J gene TRBJ2-7; D may be TRBD1 or TRBD2 (5 bases each). CDR3 size: 11 residues. Germline-derived CDR1 and CDR2 are MNHEY and SMNVEV (reference sequence). The V gene lost 7 bases and the J gene lost 4 bases, with 8 bases spanning the gap. CDR3 bases: TGTGCCAGCATGGGGGTATACGAGCAGTACTTC. It codes for CASMGVYEQYF.

This chain's CDR3 is CASSWSGQAEAFF. CDR3 coding DNA: TGTGCCAGCAGCTGGTCCGGACAGGCTGAAGCTTTCTTT. V usage is TRBV7-9 and J usage is TRBJ1-1; TRBD1 matches 7 bases. The germline V gene encodes CDR1 SEHNR and CDR2 FQNEAQ (reference sequence). CDR3 length: 13 residues. The trim removed 4 bases at V and 6 bases at J, leaving 5 bases unmatched.

J is TRBJ2-2 and V is TRBV5-1; D gene unclear. Germline values: CDR1 SGHRS, CDR2 YFSETQ. V lost 0 bases to trimming and J lost 8 bases, with 5 bases between them. There are 12 residues in the CDR3. The CDR3 DNA reads TGCGCCAGCAGCTTGGCGGTGGGGGAGCTGTTTTTT. Amino acids: CASSLAVGELFF.

This chain links TRBV28 with TRBJ1-4, with D unresolved. This CDR3 spans 17 amino acids. V was shortened by 4 bases and J by 0 bases, with 15 bases between the two germline ends. Germline V CDR1 and CDR2: MDHEN, SYDVKM. The CDR3: CASSSQWIDATNEKLFF. The CDR3 bases are TGTGCCAGCAGTTCCCAATGGATCGATGCAACTAATGAAAAACTGTTTTTT.

The CDR3 DNA reads as TGCGCCAGCAGCTTGGGGGGGGCACACAGCACAGATACGCAGTATTTT. Encoded protein: CASSLGGAHSTDTQYF. This chain links TRBV5-1 with TRBJ2-3, with D tentatively TRBD1 or TRBD2 (6 bases each). Germline values: CDR1 SGHRS, CDR2 YFSETQ. Trimming left V 0 bases short and J 0 bases short, with 11 bases between. This CDR3 has 16 amino acids.